Listed below are T cell receptor beta chains from one sample, sequenced in a study of T cell repertoires in MIS-A myocarditis. Clones were sequenced by immunoSEQ multiplex PCR, and TCRdb holds only the in-frame ones, with some missing. The sample has roughly 14,000 clones, roughly 81% seen once. The sequencing input was left ventricle heart tissue obtained at autopsy. These TCRs come from a man aged 18 to 30 with fulminant myocarditis from multisystem inflammatory syndrome in adults (MIS-A) after COVID-19. Each CDR3 is given with its conserved first and last residue. The order of the fields is clone size, CDR3 length, V gene, J gene, D gene, CDR3 protein, CDR3 DNA. A D gene is named only where the DNA matches it firmly. Size tells how often a clone was seen (once, few, many) or the class of an expanded clone, and some rows leave it out.

abundance: .; len: 15; v_gene: TRBV5-1; j_gene: TRBJ2-3; d_gene: TRBD2; CDR3aa: CASSLNSGSFDTQYF; CDR3nt: TGCGCCAGCAGCTTGAATAGCGGGAGTTTTGATACGCAGTATTTT
abundance: .; len: 14; v_gene: TRBV5-6; j_gene: TRBJ2-2; d_gene: .; CDR3aa: CASSWEQNTGELFF; CDR3nt: TGTGCCAGCAGCTGGGAACAGAACACCGGGGAGCTGTTTTTT
abundance: .; len: 17; v_gene: TRBV4-2; j_gene: TRBJ2-5; d_gene: TRBD1; CDR3aa: CASSQGMGEGGRETQYF; CDR3nt: TGTGCCAGCAGCCAGGGGATGGGTGAAGGGGGCAGAGAGACCCAGTACTTC
abundance: .; len: 15; v_gene: TRBV5-1; j_gene: TRBJ2-1; d_gene: .; CDR3aa: CASSLVGLSYNEQFF; CDR3nt: TGCGCCAGCAGCTTGGTAGGGCTCTCCTACAATGAGCAGTTCTTC
abundance: .; len: 14; v_gene: TRBV27; j_gene: TRBJ1-1; d_gene: .; CDR3aa: CASSLPGANTEAFF; CDR3nt: TGTGCCAGCAGTTTACCGGGGGCGAACACTGAAGCTTTCTTT
abundance: .; len: 14; v_gene: TRBV6-6; j_gene: TRBJ1-6; d_gene: .; CDR3aa: CASSSQGLGSPLHF; CDR3nt: TGTGCCAGCAGTTCCCAGGGGCTAGGATCACCCCTCCACTTT
abundance: few; len: 15; v_gene: TRBV3-1/TRBV3-2; j_gene: TRBJ1-5; d_gene: .; CDR3aa: CASSQNPGSNQPQHF; CDR3nt: TGTGCCAGCAGCCAAAATCCCGGGAGCAATCAGCCCCAGCATTTT
abundance: once; len: 16; v_gene: TRBV4-1; j_gene: TRBJ1-4; d_gene: .; CDR3aa: CASSRVTGFSGEKLFF; CDR3nt: TGCGCCAGCAGCCGCGTAACAGGGTTTAGTGGTGAAAAACTGTTTTTT
abundance: .; len: 14; v_gene: TRBV24-1; j_gene: TRBJ2-2; d_gene: .; CDR3aa: CATSSYENTGELFF; CDR3nt: TGTGCCACCAGCTCGTACGAAAACACCGGGGAGCTGTTTTTT
abundance: .; len: 14; v_gene: TRBV12-2; j_gene: TRBJ1-1; d_gene: .; CDR3aa: CASRPERKNTETFF; CDR3nt: TGTGCAAGTCGCCCGGAACGGAAGAACACTGAAACTTTCTTT
abundance: .; len: 15; v_gene: TRBV3-1/TRBV3-2; j_gene: TRBJ2-1; d_gene: TRBD2; CDR3aa: CASSQGASGSQEQFF; CDR3nt: TGTGCCAGCAGCCAAGGGGCTAGCGGGAGCCAGGAGCAGTTCTTC
abundance: .; len: 13; v_gene: TRBV5-4; j_gene: TRBJ2-7; d_gene: .; CDR3aa: CASSLGLMGEQYF; CDR3nt: TGTGCCAGCAGCTTGGGCTTGATGGGGGAGCAGTACTTC
abundance: .; len: 14; v_gene: TRBV5-1; j_gene: TRBJ2-7; d_gene: TRBD1; CDR3aa: CASSLEDRDHEQYF; CDR3nt: TGCGCCAGCAGCTTGGAAGACAGGGACCACGAGCAGTACTTC
abundance: .; len: 14; v_gene: TRBV7-9; j_gene: TRBJ1-2; d_gene: .; CDR3aa: CASSRDDGVYGYTF; CDR3nt: TGTGCCAGCAGCCGGGACGACGGGGTCTATGGCTACACCTTC
abundance: .; len: 12; v_gene: TRBV3-1/TRBV3-2; j_gene: TRBJ1-2; d_gene: .; CDR3aa: CASSQGTDGYTF; CDR3nt: TGTGCCAGCAGCCAAGGGACGGATGGCTACACCTTC
abundance: .; len: 14; v_gene: TRBV28; j_gene: TRBJ2-2; d_gene: .; CDR3aa: CASSPDRNTGELFF; CDR3nt: TGTGCCAGCAGCCCCGACAGAAACACCGGGGAGCTGTTTTTT
abundance: .; len: 14; v_gene: TRBV10-3; j_gene: TRBJ2-5; d_gene: TRBD2; CDR3aa: CATAGTRGEETQYF; CDR3nt: TGTGCCACCGCCGGGACTAGGGGGGAAGAGACCCAGTACTTC
abundance: few; len: 15; v_gene: TRBV5-5; j_gene: TRBJ2-1; d_gene: .; CDR3aa: CASSPRGGGLDEQFF; CDR3nt: TGTGCCAGCAGCCCCCGTGGGGGGGGGCTAGATGAGCAGTTCTTC
abundance: few; len: 15; v_gene: TRBV5-1; j_gene: TRBJ2-5; d_gene: TRBD1; CDR3aa: CASSSREQGGETQYF; CDR3nt: TGCGCCAGCAGCTCCCGGGAACAGGGGGGAGAGACCCAGTACTTC
abundance: .; len: 13; v_gene: TRBV12-3/TRBV12-4; j_gene: TRBJ1-1; d_gene: TRBD1; CDR3aa: CASIQQGARRAFF; CDR3nt: TGTGCCAGCATTCAACAGGGGGCGAGAAGGGCTTTCTTT
abundance: .; len: 15; v_gene: TRBV28; j_gene: TRBJ1-4; d_gene: .; CDR3aa: CASVGLGATNEKLFF; CDR3nt: TGTGCCAGCGTTGGGTTGGGGGCAACTAATGAAAAACTGTTTTTT
abundance: .; len: 13; v_gene: TRBV19; j_gene: TRBJ1-1; d_gene: .; CDR3aa: CASSILGLTEAFF; CDR3nt: TGTGCCAGTAGTATTCTCGGGCTCACTGAAGCTTTCTTT
abundance: few; len: 13; v_gene: TRBV2; j_gene: TRBJ1-1; d_gene: .; CDR3aa: CASITRVGGEAFF; CDR3nt: TGTGCCAGCATCACCCGGGTTGGGGGTGAAGCTTTCTTT
abundance: .; len: 14; v_gene: TRBV30; j_gene: TRBJ2-2; d_gene: .; CDR3aa: CAWSRGGDTGELFF; CDR3nt: TGTGCCTGGAGCCGAGGGGGTGACACCGGGGAGCTGTTTTTT
abundance: .; len: 13; v_gene: TRBV6-2/TRBV6-3; j_gene: TRBJ1-6; d_gene: .; CDR3aa: CASSSPLGSPLHF; CDR3nt: TGTGCCAGCAGTTCCCCCCTCGGGTCACCCCTCCACTTT
abundance: .; len: 13; v_gene: TRBV13; j_gene: TRBJ1-1; d_gene: .; CDR3aa: CASSRPGDTEAFF; CDR3nt: TGTGCCAGCAGCCGACCAGGGGACACTGAAGCTTTCTTT